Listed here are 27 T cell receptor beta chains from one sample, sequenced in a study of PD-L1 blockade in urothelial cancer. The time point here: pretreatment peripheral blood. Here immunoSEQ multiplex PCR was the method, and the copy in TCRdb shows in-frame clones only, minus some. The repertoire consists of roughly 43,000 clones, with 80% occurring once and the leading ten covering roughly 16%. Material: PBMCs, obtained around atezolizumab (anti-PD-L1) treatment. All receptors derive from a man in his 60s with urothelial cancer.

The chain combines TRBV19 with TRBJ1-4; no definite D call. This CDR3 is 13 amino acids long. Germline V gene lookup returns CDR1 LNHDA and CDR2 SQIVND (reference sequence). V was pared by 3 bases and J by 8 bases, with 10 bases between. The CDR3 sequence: CASSITEREKLFF. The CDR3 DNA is TGTGCCAGTAGTATCACGGAGAGAGAAAAACTGTTTTTT.

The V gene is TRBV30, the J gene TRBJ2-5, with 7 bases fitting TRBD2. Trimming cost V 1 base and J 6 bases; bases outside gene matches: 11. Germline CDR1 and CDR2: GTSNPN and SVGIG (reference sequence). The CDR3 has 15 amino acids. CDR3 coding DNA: TGTGCCTGGAGTGGGGAGAGCGGGATACGGCAGACCCAGTACTTC. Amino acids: CAWSGESGIRQTQYF.

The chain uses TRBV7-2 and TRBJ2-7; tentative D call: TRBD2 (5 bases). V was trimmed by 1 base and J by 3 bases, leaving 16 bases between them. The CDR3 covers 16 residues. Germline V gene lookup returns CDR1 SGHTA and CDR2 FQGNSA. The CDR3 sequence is CASSLVLSGGGYEQYF. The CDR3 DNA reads TGTGCCAGCAGCTTAGTTCTCAGCGGAGGTGGCTACGAGCAGTACTTC.

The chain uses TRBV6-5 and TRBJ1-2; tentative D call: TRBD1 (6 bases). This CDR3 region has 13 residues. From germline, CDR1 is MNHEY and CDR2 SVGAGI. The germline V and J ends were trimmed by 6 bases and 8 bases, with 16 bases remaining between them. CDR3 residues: CASRPTTGRGYTF. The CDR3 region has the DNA TGTGCCAGCAGACCAACCACAGGGCGCGGCTACACCTTC.

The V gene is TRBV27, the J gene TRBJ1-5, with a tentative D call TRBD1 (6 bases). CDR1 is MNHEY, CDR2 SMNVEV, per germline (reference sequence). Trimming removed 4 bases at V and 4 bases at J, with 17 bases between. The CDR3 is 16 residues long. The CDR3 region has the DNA TGTGCCAGCAGTTCCATCCGGGGGGGGCGAAATCAGCCCCAGCATTTT. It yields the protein CASSSIRGGRNQPQHF.

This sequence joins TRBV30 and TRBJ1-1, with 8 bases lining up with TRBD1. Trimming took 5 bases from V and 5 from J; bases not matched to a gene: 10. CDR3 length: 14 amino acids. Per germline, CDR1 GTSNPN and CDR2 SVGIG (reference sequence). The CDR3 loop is CAWGVTGVGTEAFF. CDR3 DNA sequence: TGTGCCTGGGGGGTGACAGGGGTGGGTACTGAAGCTTTCTTT.

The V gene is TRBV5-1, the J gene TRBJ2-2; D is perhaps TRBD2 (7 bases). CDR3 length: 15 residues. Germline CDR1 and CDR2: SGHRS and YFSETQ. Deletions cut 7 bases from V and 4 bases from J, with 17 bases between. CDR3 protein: CASGLGGLVTGELFF. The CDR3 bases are TGCGCCAGCGGCCTGGGGGGGCTGGTCACCGGGGAGCTGTTTTTT.

The CDR3 region is CASSFGINSPLHF. Here the CDR3 DNA reads TGTGCCAGCAGTTTCGGGATTAATTCACCCCTCCACTTT. V usage is TRBV27 and J usage is TRBJ1-6; D gene uncertain. The CDR3 is 13 residues long. Trimming removed 3 bases from V and 6 bases from J, with 6 bases in between. Per germline, CDR1 MNHEY and CDR2 SMNVEV (reference sequence).

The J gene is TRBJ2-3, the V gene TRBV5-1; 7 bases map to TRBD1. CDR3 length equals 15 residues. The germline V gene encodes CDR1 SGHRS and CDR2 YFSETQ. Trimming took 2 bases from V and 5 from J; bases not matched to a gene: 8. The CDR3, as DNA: TGCGCCAGCAGCTTCACAGGGGCTCCCGAAGATACGCAGTATTTT. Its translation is CASSFTGAPEDTQYF.

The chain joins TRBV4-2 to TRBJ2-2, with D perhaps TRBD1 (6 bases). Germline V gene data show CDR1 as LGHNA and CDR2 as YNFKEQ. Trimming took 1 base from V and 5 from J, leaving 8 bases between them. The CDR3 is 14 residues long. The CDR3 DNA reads TGTGCCAGCAGCCAAGTAGGGGGAACCGGGGAGCTGTTTTTT. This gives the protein CASSQVGGTGELFF.

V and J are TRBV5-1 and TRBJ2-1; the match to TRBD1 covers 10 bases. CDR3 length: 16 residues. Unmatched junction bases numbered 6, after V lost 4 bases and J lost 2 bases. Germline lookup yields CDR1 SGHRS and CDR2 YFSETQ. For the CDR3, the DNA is TGCGCCAGCAGCATGACAGGGGGCACCCCCTACAATGAGCAGTTCTTC. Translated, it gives CASSMTGGTPYNEQFF. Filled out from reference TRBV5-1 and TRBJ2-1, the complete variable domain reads KAGVTQTPRYLIKTRGQQVTLSCSPISGHRSVSWYQQTPGQGLQFLFEYFSETQRNKGNFPGRFSGRQFSNSRSEMNVSTLELGDSALYLCASSMTGGTPYNEQFFGPGTRLTVL.

CDR3 loop: CASSPTSSSNTGELFF. The CDR3 DNA sequence: TGCGCCAGCAGCCCGACTAGCTCCTCGAACACCGGGGAGCTGTTTTTT. The chain employs TRBV5-1 and TRBJ2-2; TRBD2 matches at 7 bases. V lost 4 bases, J lost 0 bases, and 6 bases stayed unmatched. This CDR3 is built from 16 residues. Germline CDR1 reads SGHRS; CDR2 reads YFSETQ.

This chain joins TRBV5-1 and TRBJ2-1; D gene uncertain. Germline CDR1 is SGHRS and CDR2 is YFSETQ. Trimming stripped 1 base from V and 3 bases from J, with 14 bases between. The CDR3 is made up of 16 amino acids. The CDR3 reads CASSLRVSQIYNEQFF. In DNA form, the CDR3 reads TGCGCCAGCAGCTTGCGGGTCAGCCAAATCTACAATGAGCAGTTCTTC.

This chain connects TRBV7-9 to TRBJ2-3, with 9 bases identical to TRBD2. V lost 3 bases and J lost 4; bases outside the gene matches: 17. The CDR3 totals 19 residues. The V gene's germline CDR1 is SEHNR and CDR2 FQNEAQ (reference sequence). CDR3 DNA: TGTGCCAGCAGCTTCCCTCCCGCGGGAGGGCCGAACAGGGCAGATACGCAGTATTTT. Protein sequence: CASSFPPAGGPNRADTQYF.

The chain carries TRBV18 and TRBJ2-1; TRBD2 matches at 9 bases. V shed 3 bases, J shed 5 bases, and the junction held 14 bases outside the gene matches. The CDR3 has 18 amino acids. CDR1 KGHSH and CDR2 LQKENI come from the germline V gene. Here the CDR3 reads CASSPRPPSGARHNEQFF. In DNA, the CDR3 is TGTGCCAGCTCACCCCGACCTCCTAGCGGGGCCCGTCACAATGAGCAGTTCTTC.

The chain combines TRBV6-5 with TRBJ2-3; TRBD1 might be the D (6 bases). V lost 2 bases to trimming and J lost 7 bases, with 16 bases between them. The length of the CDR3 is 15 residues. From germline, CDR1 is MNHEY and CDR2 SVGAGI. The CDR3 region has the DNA TGTGCCAGCAGTTACGTCAGGGGCACATGGAATACGCAGTATTTT. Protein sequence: CASSYVRGTWNTQYF.

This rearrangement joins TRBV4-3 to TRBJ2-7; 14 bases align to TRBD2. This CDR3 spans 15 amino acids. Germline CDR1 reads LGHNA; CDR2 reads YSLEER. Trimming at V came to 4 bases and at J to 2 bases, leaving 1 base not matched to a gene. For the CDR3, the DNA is TGCGCCAGCAGCCGGGGACTAGCGGGAGCCTACGAGCAGTACTTC. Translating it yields CASSRGLAGAYEQYF.

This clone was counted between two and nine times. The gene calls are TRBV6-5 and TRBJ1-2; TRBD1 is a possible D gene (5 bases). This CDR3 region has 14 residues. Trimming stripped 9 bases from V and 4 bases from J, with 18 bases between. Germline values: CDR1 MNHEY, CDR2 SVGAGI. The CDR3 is CASSPGDDSYGYTF. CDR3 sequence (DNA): TGTGCCAGTAGCCCGGGGGATGATAGCTATGGCTACACCTTC.

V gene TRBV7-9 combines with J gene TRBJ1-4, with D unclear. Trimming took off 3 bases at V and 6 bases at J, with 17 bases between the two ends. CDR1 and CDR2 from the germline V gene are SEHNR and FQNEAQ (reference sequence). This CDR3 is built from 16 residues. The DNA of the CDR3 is TGTGCCAGCAGCTTGGAGAGGGTATCCGGGGATGAAAAACTGTTTTTT. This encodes CASSLERVSGDEKLFF.

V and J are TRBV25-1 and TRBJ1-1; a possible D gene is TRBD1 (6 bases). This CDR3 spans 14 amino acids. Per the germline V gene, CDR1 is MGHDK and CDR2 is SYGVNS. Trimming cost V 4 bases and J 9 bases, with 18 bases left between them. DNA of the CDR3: TGTGCCAGCAGTGGGGAGTACAGGGCTGAAAAAGCTTTCTTT. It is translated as CASSGEYRAEKAFF. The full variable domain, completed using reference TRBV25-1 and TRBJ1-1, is EADIYQTPRYLVIGTGKKITLECSQTMGHDKMYWYQQDPGMELHLIHYSYGVNSTEKGDLSSESTVSRIRTEHFPLTLESARPSHTSQYLCASSGEYRAEKAFFGQGTRLTVV.

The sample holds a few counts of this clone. The CDR3 protein is CASSSSGGWAGELFF. The CDR3 DNA reads as TGTGCCAGCAGCTCCAGCGGGGGGTGGGCCGGGGAGCTGTTTTTT. V is TRBV11-2 and J is TRBJ2-2, with 9 bases that match TRBD2. The trim removed 4 bases at V and 6 bases at J, leaving 6 bases unmatched. CDR1 is SGHAT, CDR2 FQNNGV, per germline. CDR3 length equals 15 residues.

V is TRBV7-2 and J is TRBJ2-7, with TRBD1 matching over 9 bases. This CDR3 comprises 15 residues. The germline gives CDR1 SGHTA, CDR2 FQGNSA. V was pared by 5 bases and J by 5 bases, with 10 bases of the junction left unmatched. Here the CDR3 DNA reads TGTGCCAGCAGCGTAACCGGGACAGGGAGCCACGAGCAGTACTTC. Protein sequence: CASSVTGTGSHEQYF.

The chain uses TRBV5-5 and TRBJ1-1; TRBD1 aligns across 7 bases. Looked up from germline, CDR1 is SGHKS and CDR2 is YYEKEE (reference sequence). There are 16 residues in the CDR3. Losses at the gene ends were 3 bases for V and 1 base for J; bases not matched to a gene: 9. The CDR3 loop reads CASSSVSGQTNTEAFF. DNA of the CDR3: TGTGCCAGCAGCTCAGTATCGGGACAGACGAACACTGAAGCTTTCTTT.

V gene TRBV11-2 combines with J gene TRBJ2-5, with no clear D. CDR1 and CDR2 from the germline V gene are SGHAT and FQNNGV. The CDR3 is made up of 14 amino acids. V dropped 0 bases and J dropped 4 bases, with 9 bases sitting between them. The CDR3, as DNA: TGTGCCAGCAGCTTAGATCTAACCGGAGAGACCCAGTACTTC. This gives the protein CASSLDLTGETQYF.

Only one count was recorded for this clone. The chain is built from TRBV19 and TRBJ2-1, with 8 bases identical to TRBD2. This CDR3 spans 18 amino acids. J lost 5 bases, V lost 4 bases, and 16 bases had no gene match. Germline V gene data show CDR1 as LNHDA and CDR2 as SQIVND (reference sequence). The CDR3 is CASSTLASGWVGHNEQFF. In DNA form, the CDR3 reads TGTGCCAGTAGTACCCTCGCTAGCGGGTGGGTGGGTCACAATGAGCAGTTCTTC.

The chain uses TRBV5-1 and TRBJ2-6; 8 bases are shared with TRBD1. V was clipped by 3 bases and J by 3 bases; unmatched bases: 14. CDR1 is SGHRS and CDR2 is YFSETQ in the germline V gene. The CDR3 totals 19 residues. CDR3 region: CASSSTFGQGRSGANVLTF. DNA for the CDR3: TGCGCCAGCAGCTCGACTTTCGGACAGGGAAGGAGTGGGGCCAACGTCCTGACTTTC. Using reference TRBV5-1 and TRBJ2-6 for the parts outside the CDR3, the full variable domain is KAGVTQTPRYLIKTRGQQVTLSCSPISGHRSVSWYQQTPGQGLQFLFEYFSETQRNKGNFPGRFSGRQFSNSRSEMNVSTLELGDSALYLCASSSTFGQGRSGANVLTFGAGSRLTVL.

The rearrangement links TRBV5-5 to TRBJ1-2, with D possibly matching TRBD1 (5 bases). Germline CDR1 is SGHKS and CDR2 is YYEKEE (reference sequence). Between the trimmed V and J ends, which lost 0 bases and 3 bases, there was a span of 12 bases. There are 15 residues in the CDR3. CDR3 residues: CASSLGPGGDYGYTF. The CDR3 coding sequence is TGTGCCAGCAGCTTGGGCCCAGGAGGGGACTATGGCTACACCTTC. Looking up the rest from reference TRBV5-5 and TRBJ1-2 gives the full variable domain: DAGVTQSPTHLIKTRGQQVTLRCSPISGHKSVSWYQQVLGQGPQFIFQYYEKEERGRGNFPDRFSARQFPNYSSELNVNALLLGDSALYLCASSLGPGGDYGYTFGSGTRLTVV.